The 3 T cell receptor beta chains listed next were all sequenced from one sample in a study of identical twins. A single record per CDR3 protein comes from TCRdb applying MiXCR to the 5' RACE reads. This repertoire shows hundreds of thousands of distinct CDR3 sequences, about 18% found once; its top ten account for around 13%. The data were also submitted as part of a second study, on T cells expressing NK-cell markers.

Sequenced input: PBMCs. The receptors were sampled from a woman between 18 and 29 years old in good health.

The CDR3 coding sequence is TGCGCCAGCAGCTTGGTTCCCCCGGAGGACACCGGGGAGCTGTTTTTT. It specifies CASSLVPPEDTGELFF. V and J are TRBV5-1 and TRBJ2-2, with a tentative D call TRBD2 (5 bases). Germline loops: CDR1 SGHRS, CDR2 YFSETQ. Trimming took off 0 bases at V and 3 bases at J, with 12 bases between the two ends. CDR3 length equals 16 residues.

This chain connects TRBV19 to TRBJ2-1; TRBD1 matches 9 bases. Trimming cost V 6 bases and J 3 bases; bases outside gene matches: 6. This CDR3 spans 15 amino acids. Germline V gene sequence: CDR1 LNHDA, CDR2 SQIVND (reference sequence). CDR3: CASRKTGGSYNEQFF. The CDR3 DNA reads as TGTGCCAGTAGAAAGACAGGGGGGAGCTACAATGAGCAGTTCTTC.

The chain is built from TRBV27 and TRBJ1-5; D call uncertain. The CDR3 has 15 amino acids. Germline values: CDR1 MNHEY, CDR2 SMNVEV (reference sequence). Trimming left V 5 bases short and J 3 bases short, with 14 bases between. The CDR3 DNA follows: TGTGCCAGCAGTAAAATTGAGGGTGTCAATCAGCCCCAGCATTTT. This translates into CASSKIEGVNQPQHF.